This TCR beta chain originates from a study of cytomegalovirus exposure and HLA in healthy donors. This PCR relied on a set of 60 Vbeta primers and 13 Jbeta primers. TCRdb's table, derived via immunoSEQ multiplex PCR, lists solely in-frame clones and lacks some. The table has 90,000 to 120,000 clones, 77% seen once. CDR3 length: 18 residues. The V gene's germline CDR1 is SEHNR and CDR2 FQNEAQ (reference sequence). With V trimmed by 1 base and J by 0 bases, 8 bases remained unmatched. This sequence originates from a male donor in good health and CMV-seronegative. The sequenced sample was PBMCs. The rearrangement joins TRBV7-9 to TRBJ1-5; 8 bases are a match to TRBD1. The CDR3 nucleotides read TGTGCCAGCAGCTTAGTGTCCGGACAGGGCTTTAGCAATCAGCCCCAGCATTTT. Translating it yields CASSLVSGQGFSNQPQHF.